Described below is a single T cell receptor (beta chain) sequence and its context. Its antigen is undetermined. A multiplex PCR was run with 60 Vbeta primers and 13 Jbeta primers. The protocol was immunoSEQ multiplex PCR, while the TCRdb copy is restricted to in-frame clones and leaves out a portion. The sample has over 150,000 clones; 84% are singletons. The data originate from a study of cytomegalovirus exposure and HLA in healthy donors. General study results and limits: The classifier reportedly diagnosed cytomegalovirus status with high specificity and sensitivity.

Healthy bone marrow donors formed the donor group. Germline V lookup: CDR1 SGHRS, CDR2 YFSETQ. J gave up 8 bases and V 7 bases, and 13 bases lay outside the gene matches. CDR3 length: 14 amino acids. Material: PBMCs. V usage is TRBV5-1 and J usage is TRBJ1-2, with 8 bases matching TRBD1. This receptor was obtained from a man younger than 35 in good health and CMV-seronegative. CDR3 amino acids: CASGDVRQGYGYTF. The CDR3 DNA reads TGCGCCAGCGGAGACGTGAGACAGGGGTACGGCTACACCTTC.